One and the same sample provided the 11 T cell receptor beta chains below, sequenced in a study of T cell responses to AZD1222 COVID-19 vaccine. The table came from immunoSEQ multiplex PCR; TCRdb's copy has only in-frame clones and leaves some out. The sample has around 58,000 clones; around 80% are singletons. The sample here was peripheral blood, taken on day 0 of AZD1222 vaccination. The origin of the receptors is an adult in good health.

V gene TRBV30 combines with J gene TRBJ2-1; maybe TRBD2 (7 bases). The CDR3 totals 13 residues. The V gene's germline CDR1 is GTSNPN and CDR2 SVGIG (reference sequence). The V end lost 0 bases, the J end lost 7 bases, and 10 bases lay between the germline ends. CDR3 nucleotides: TGTGCCTGGAGTGTAGGGGGGGCGAATGAGCAGTTCTTC. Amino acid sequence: CAWSVGGANEQFF.

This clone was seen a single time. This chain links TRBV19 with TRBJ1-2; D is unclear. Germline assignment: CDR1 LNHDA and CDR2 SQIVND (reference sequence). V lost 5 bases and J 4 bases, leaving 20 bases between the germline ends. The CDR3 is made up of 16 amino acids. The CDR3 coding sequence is TGTGCCAGTAGTCCCTTTGATCTGGCCCGGGGCTATGGCTACACCTTC. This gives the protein CASSPFDLARGYGYTF. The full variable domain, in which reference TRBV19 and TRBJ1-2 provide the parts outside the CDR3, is DGGITQSPKYLFRKEGQNVTLSCEQNLNHDAMYWYRQDPGQGLRLIYYSQIVNDFQKGDIAEGYSVSREKKESFPLTVTSAQKNPTAFYLCASSPFDLARGYGYTFGSGTRLTVV.

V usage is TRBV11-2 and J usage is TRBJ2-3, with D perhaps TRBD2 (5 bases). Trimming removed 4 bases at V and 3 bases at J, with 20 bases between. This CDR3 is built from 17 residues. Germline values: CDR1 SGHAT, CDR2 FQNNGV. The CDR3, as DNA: TGTGCCAGCAGCTCCGTCAGGTCTCGGGGTCGGACAGATACGCAGTATTTT. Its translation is CASSSVRSRGRTDTQYF.

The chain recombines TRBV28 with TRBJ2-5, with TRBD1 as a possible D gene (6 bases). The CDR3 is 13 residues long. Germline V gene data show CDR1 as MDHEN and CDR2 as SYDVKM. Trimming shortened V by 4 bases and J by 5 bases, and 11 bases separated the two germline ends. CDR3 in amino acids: CASSSNQGETQYF. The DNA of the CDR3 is TGTGCCAGCAGTTCTAATCAGGGGGAGACCCAGTACTTC.

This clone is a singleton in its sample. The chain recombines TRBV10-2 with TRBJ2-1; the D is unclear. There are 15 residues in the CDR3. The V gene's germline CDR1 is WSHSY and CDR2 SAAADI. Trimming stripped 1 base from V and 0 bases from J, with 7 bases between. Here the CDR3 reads CASSELRYSYNEQFF. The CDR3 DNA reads TGCGCCAGCAGTGAGTTGCGGTACTCCTACAATGAGCAGTTCTTC.

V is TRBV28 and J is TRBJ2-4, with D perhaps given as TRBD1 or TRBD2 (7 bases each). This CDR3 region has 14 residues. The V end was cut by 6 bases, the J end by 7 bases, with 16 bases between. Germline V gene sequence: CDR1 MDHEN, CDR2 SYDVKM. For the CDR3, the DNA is TGTGCCAGCAGCACCAGGGGGGGGAACAACATTCAGTACTTC. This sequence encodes CASSTRGGNNIQYF.

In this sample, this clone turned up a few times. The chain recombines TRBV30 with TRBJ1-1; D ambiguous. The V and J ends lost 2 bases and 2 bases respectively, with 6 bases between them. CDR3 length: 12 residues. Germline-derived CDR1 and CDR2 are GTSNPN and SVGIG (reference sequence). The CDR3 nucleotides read TGTGCCTGGAGTAAAGGTAACACTGAAGCTTTCTTT. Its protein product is CAWSKGNTEAFF.

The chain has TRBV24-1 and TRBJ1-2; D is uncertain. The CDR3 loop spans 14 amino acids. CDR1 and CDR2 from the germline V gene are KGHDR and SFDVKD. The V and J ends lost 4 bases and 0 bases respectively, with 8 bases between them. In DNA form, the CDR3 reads TGTGCCACCAGTGACCCCAGCGCTAACTATGGCTACACCTTC. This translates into CATSDPSANYGYTF.

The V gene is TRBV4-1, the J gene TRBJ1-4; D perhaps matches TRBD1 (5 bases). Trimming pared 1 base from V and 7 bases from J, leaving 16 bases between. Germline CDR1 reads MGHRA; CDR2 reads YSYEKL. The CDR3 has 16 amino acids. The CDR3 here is CASSQAGTRVGEKLFF. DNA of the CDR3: TGCGCCAGCAGCCAAGCGGGGACCAGGGTGGGTGAAAAACTGTTTTTT.

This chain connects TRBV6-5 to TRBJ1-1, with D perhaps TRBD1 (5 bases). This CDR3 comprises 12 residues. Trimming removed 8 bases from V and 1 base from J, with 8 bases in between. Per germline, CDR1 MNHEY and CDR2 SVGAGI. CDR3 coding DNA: TGTGCCAGCGGGGGTAGGAACACTGAAGCTTTCTTT. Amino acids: CASGGRNTEAFF.

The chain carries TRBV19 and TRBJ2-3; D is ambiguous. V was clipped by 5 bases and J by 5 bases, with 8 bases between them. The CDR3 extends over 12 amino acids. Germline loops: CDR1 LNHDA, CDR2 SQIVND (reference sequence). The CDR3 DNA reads TGTGCCAGTAGTGCGTACTTAGATACGCAGTATTTT. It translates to CASSAYLDTQYF.